The 27 T cell receptor beta chains listed next were all sequenced from one sample in a study of beta chain features in type 1 diabetes (dated by TCRdb to the late 2010s). The investigation overall reported the following: Type 1 diabetes patients showed a moderate but significant shortening of TCRB CDR3 length in all four CD4+ subsets.

Their antigens are not known. Library prep was done by the immunoSEQ multiplex PCR assay. All of the isolated RNA was reverse transcribed with the High Capacity cDNA Reverse Transcription Kit, so expressed TCRB transcripts were sequenced. The immuneACCESS repertoire file appears here via TCRdb, limited to in-frame rearrangements. These files lack a portion of the clones; in checked studies, under half of the deficit traces to unresolved V genes, and the cause of the others is not known. This sample holds fewer than 400,000 clones; 9.3% were observed only once. The ten biggest clones cover 0.95% to 1.1% of the sample. Sequencing used central memory CD4+ T cells from blood. Every receptor here comes from a man aged 25 to 40 with type 1 diabetes.

Here the CDR3 reads CASSTLAGGPPTDTQYF. CDR3 sequence (DNA): TGCGCCAGCAGCACCCTGGCGGGGGGGCCTCCGACAGATACGCAGTATTTT. The chain recombines TRBV5-1 with TRBJ2-3; 9 bases map to TRBD2. The trim removed 4 bases at V and 3 bases at J, leaving 12 bases unmatched. Per the germline V gene, CDR1 is SGHRS and CDR2 is YFSETQ. This CDR3 has 17 amino acids.

This clone was seen only a few times. The chain carries TRBV2 and TRBJ2-3; 10 nucleotides agree with TRBD2. V trimming: 6 bases; J trimming: 0 bases; junction bases outside the gene matches: 3. The CDR3 has 15 residues. The germline V gene has CDR1 SNHLY and CDR2 FYNNEI. CDR3 sequence: CASSGLAASTDTQYF. In nucleotides, the CDR3 is TGTGCCAGCAGCGGACTAGCGGCAAGCACAGATACGCAGTATTTT.

This clone was counted only a few times. The gene calls are TRBV27 and TRBJ2-7; D not resolved. The CDR3 runs 13 residues. Germline loops: CDR1 MNHEY, CDR2 SMNVEV (reference sequence). Trimming stripped 3 bases from V and 0 bases from J, with 6 bases between. The chain's CDR3 is CASSFSFSYEQYF. In nucleotides, the CDR3 is TGTGCCAGCAGTTTCTCGTTCTCCTACGAGCAGTACTTC.

This clone was found a few times. The sample holds other DNA sequences that translate to the same CDR3. The J gene is TRBJ2-7, the V gene TRBV18, with a tentative D call TRBD1 (6 bases). There are 13 residues in the CDR3. Trimming removed 2 bases from V and 4 bases from J, with 9 bases in between. CDR1 is KGHSH, CDR2 LQKENI, per germline. As DNA, the CDR3 is TGTGCCAGCTCACCAAGTCAGGGGTACGAGCAGTACTTC. Its protein product is CASSPSQGYEQYF.

As regards this clone: Other DNA sequences from this sample encode an identical CDR3 as well. The chain carries TRBV18 and TRBJ2-5, with D unresolved. This CDR3 is built from 12 residues. CDR1 and CDR2 from the germline V gene are KGHSH and LQKENI. V was pared by 4 bases and J by 5 bases, with 8 bases between. In DNA, the CDR3 is TGTGCCAGCTCACTACAGAGGGAGACCCAGTACTTC. Translated, it gives CASSLQRETQYF. The entire variable domain, with the rest obtained from reference TRBV18 and TRBJ2-5, is as follows: NAGVMQNPRHLVRRRGQEARLRCSPMKGHSHVYWYRQLPEEGLKFMVYLQKENIIDESGMPKERFSAEFPKEGPSILRIQQVVRGDSAAYFCASSLQRETQYFGPGTRLLVL.

A few counts support this clone. This chain connects TRBV30 to TRBJ1-2, with D possibly being TRBD1 (5 bases). This CDR3 has 14 residues. Trimming left V 1 base short and J 7 bases short, with 16 bases between. Germline CDR1 and CDR2: GTSNPN and SVGIG (reference sequence). The CDR3 protein is CAWSAPGTSGGYTF. As DNA, the CDR3 is TGTGCCTGGAGTGCCCCCGGGACTTCGGGTGGCTACACCTTC.

The J gene is TRBJ2-1, the V gene TRBV9; 9 positions agree with TRBD1. Germline assignment: CDR1 SGDLS and CDR2 YYNGEE. There are 15 residues in the CDR3. Losses at the gene ends were 3 bases for V and 2 bases for J; bases not matched to a gene: 3. For the CDR3, the DNA is TGTGCCAGCAGCGGTGGGACAGGGACCTACAATGAGCAGTTCTTC. It yields the protein CASSGGTGTYNEQFF.

The chain is built from TRBV5-1 and TRBJ2-7; 8 nucleotides line up with TRBD1. The length of the CDR3 is 16 residues. J lost 5 bases, V lost 1 base, and 11 bases had no gene match. Per the germline V gene, CDR1 is SGHRS and CDR2 is YFSETQ. The CDR3 coding sequence is TGCGCCAGCAGCTTGCCTCCCCCGGGACAGGCCCACGAGCAGTACTTC. It codes for CASSLPPPGQAHEQYF.

This clone appeared a few times. V gene TRBV5-1 combines with J gene TRBJ2-3, with TRBD1 identical over 7 bases. V lost 0 bases to trimming and J lost 5 bases; unmatched junction nucleotides: 6. Germline CDR1 SGHRS, CDR2 YFSETQ. The CDR3 loop spans 15 amino acids. The chain's CDR3 is CASSLEGATQDTQYF. CDR3 sequence (DNA): TGCGCCAGCAGCTTGGAGGGGGCGACTCAAGATACGCAGTATTTT.

This clone has just a few counts. This chain links TRBV28 with TRBJ2-3, with 7 bases matching TRBD2. V shed 7 bases, J shed 4 bases, and the junction held 8 bases outside the gene matches. Germline CDR1 MDHEN, CDR2 SYDVKM. This CDR3 is built from 14 residues. The CDR3 here is CASTFGGKADTQYF. CDR3 DNA sequence: TGTGCCAGCACCTTCGGGGGGAAGGCAGATACGCAGTATTTT.

There are a few counts of this clone. This rearrangement joins TRBV6-5 to TRBJ2-7, with D perhaps matching TRBD1 (6 bases). Germline V lookup: CDR1 MNHEY, CDR2 SVGAGI. The V end lost 2 bases, the J end lost 7 bases, and 9 bases lay between the germline ends. The CDR3 totals 12 residues. The CDR3 is CASSYDDREQYF. CDR3 DNA sequence: TGTGCCAGCAGTTACGATGACAGGGAGCAGTACTTC.

V is TRBV29-1 and J is TRBJ1-2; 10 bases agree with TRBD1. This CDR3 comprises 16 residues. J gave up 4 bases and V 2 bases, and 10 bases lay outside the gene matches. Looked up from germline, CDR1 is SQVTM and CDR2 is ANQGSEA. CDR3 DNA sequence: TGCAGCGTTGAAAAAGGACAGGGGGTCGTCGGCTATGGCTACACCTTC. Translating gives CSVEKGQGVVGYGYTF.

In DNA form, the CDR3 reads TGTGCTAGTGGGGGGGAGAATGAGCAGTTCTTC. Residues: CASGGENEQFF. J is TRBJ2-1 and V is TRBV12-5, with D perhaps being TRBD1 or TRBD2 (5 bases each). Germline CDR1 is LGHNT and CDR2 is FRNRAP. Between the trimmed V and J ends, which lost 6 bases and 7 bases, there was a span of 7 bases. CDR3 length equals 11 residues.

A word on this clone: The sample carries other DNA sequences with the same CDR3. The V and J genes are TRBV7-8 and TRBJ1-2, with D possibly TRBD1 on 6 matching bases. The CDR3 extends over 14 amino acids. The V end lost 3 bases, the J end lost 3 bases, and 11 bases lay between the germline ends. Germline V gene lookup returns CDR1 SGHVS and CDR2 FQNEAQ. The CDR3 sequence: CASSFRDTYYGYTF. As DNA, the CDR3 is TGTGCCAGCAGCTTCAGGGACACCTACTATGGCTACACCTTC. The whole variable domain, remainder taken from reference TRBV7-8 and TRBJ1-2, is GAGVSQSPRYKVAKRGQDVALRCDPISGHVSLFWYQQALGQGPEFLTYFQNEAQLDKSGLPSDRFFAERPEGSVSTLKIQRTQQEDSAVYLCASSFRDTYYGYTFGSGTRLTVV.

The chain uses TRBV5-1 and TRBJ2-4; 7 bases match TRBD2. Germline assignment: CDR1 SGHRS and CDR2 YFSETQ. Trimming took 5 bases from V and 8 from J; bases not matched to a gene: 7. The CDR3 loop spans 13 amino acids. The CDR3 bases are TGCGCCAGCAGAGTGAGGAGCGGGGACATTCAGTACTTC. Translating gives CASRVRSGDIQYF.

This sequence joins TRBV5-1 and TRBJ2-3, with 7 bases lining up with TRBD1. The CDR3 runs to 14 residues. Per the germline V gene, CDR1 is SGHRS and CDR2 is YFSETQ. The V and J ends lost 4 bases and 6 bases, in that order; junction bases with no gene match: 8. CDR3 nucleotide sequence: TGCGCCAGCAGCCCTGGACAGGTGGTGGATACGCAGTATTTT. This sequence encodes CASSPGQVVDTQYF.

This clone was detected ten times or more. The chain joins TRBV2 to TRBJ2-2, with 7 bases aligning to TRBD2. V lost 8 bases and J lost 3; bases outside the gene matches: 3. The germline gives CDR1 SNHLY, CDR2 FYNNEI. CDR3 size: 13 residues. CDR3: CASASGYTGELFF. The DNA of the CDR3 is TGTGCCAGCGCTAGCGGTTACACCGGGGAGCTGTTTTTT.

This clone was detected ten times or more. The CDR3 reads CASSKVKYGGNEQYF. Here the CDR3 DNA reads TGTGCCAGCAGCAAAGTTAAGTACGGGGGCAACGAGCAGTACTTC. This chain links TRBV21-1 with TRBJ2-7. TRBV21-1 is designated a pseudogene. CDR3 length: 15 amino acids.

This clone turned up a few times. The CDR3 protein is CASSLALAGYNEQFF. CDR3 DNA: TGTGCCAGCAGCTTAGCTCTAGCGGGGTACAATGAGCAGTTCTTC. This chain joins TRBV11-2 and TRBJ2-1; 9 bases are a match to TRBD2. The CDR3 covers 15 residues. V lost 1 base, J lost 4 bases, and 2 bases stayed unmatched. Germline loops: CDR1 SGHAT, CDR2 FQNNGV.

This clone has more than one count but fewer than ten. The CDR3 sequence: CASSERLQGDGTEAFF. The CDR3 DNA reads TGTGCCAGCAGCGAACGCCTCCAGGGGGATGGCACTGAAGCTTTCTTT. V usage is TRBV2 and J usage is TRBJ1-1; 7 nucleotides match TRBD1. CDR3 length: 16 amino acids. Trimming cost V 6 bases and J 4 bases; bases outside gene matches: 14. Germline CDR1 and CDR2: SNHLY and FYNNEI.

This clone was counted between two and nine times. The chain has TRBV30 and TRBJ2-7, with a possible D match to TRBD2 (6 bases). The CDR3 runs to 12 residues. V was clipped by 1 base and J by 4 bases, with 8 bases between them. Germline V gene data show CDR1 as GTSNPN and CDR2 as SVGIG (reference sequence). CDR3 sequence: CAWSGGKYEQYF. For the CDR3, the DNA is TGTGCCTGGAGTGGCGGGAAATACGAGCAGTACTTC.

This clone was seen a few times. V and J are TRBV4-2 and TRBJ2-3; 11 nucleotides match TRBD2. The CDR3 has 17 residues. Germline V gene data show CDR1 as LGHNA and CDR2 as YNFKEQ. The V segment lost 4 bases and the J segment 0 bases; nucleotides outside the gene matches: 6. The CDR3 bases are TGTGCCAGCAGCCTCGATTCTAGCGGGGGGAGCACAGATACGCAGTATTTT. Its protein product is CASSLDSSGGSTDTQYF.

This clone was counted many times. V and J are TRBV27 and TRBJ1-2, with D uncertain. The CDR3 length is 16 residues. With 5 bases removed from V and 1 base from J, the gap between germline ends came to 17 bases. CDR1 and CDR2 from the germline V gene are MNHEY and SMNVEV (reference sequence). The CDR3 nucleotides read TGTGCCAGCAGTCCTACCAATTCTGCTTATAACTATGGCTACACCTTC. Its translation is CASSPTNSAYNYGYTF.

This clone occurred a few times. The genes are TRBV18 and TRBJ1-2; 12 bases are a match to TRBD1. CDR3 length: 15 residues. The germline V gene encodes CDR1 KGHSH and CDR2 LQKENI. Germline trimming cut 4 bases from V and 7 bases from J; bases unmatched to any gene: 7. The CDR3 loop is CASSRTGTGGGGYTF. The CDR3 DNA sequence: TGTGCCAGCTCACGAACCGGGACAGGGGGCGGTGGCTACACCTTC.

The gene calls are TRBV27 and TRBJ1-6; D possibly corresponds to TRBD1 (5 bases). In germline, CDR1 is MNHEY, CDR2 SMNVEV (reference sequence). The CDR3 sequence is 16 residues long. V shed 3 bases and J shed 5 bases, with 14 bases lying between them. CDR3 loop: CASSFQGSLNNSPLHF. The CDR3 region has the DNA TGTGCCAGCAGTTTTCAGGGTAGCTTAAATAATTCACCCCTCCACTTT.

The chain employs TRBV2 and TRBJ2-3; D perhaps matches TRBD2 (6 bases). CDR1 and CDR2 (germline): SNHLY, FYNNEI. The CDR3 spans 15 residues. Trimming pared 4 bases from V and 3 bases from J, leaving 14 bases between. This CDR3 is CASSVSGLKTDTQYF. The CDR3 DNA sequence: TGTGCCAGCAGTGTAAGCGGGCTAAAAACAGATACGCAGTATTTT.

The rearrangement joins TRBV19 to TRBJ2-7; D is ambiguous. V shed 7 bases and J shed 4 bases, with 8 bases lying between them. Germline-derived CDR1 and CDR2 are LNHDA and SQIVND (reference sequence). The CDR3 extends over 11 amino acids. The CDR3 is CASKEGYEQYF. CDR3 in DNA: TGTGCCAGTAAGGAAGGGTACGAGCAGTACTTC.